This TCR beta chain originates from a study of blood T cell repertoires in COVID-19 (dated by TCRdb to about 2020). Context from the whole study: The collaborator samples originated in the United States, Italy and Spain and spanned the acute and convalescent phases of COVID-19. The material from the prospective study consisted of cDNA or gDNA derived from T cells, B-cell-depleted T cells, or PBMCs. Subjects who had been exposed to COVID-19, were actively infected with it, or had recovered from it provided the deeply sampled blood TCRbeta repertoires that made up the dataset. The repertoires were released in a freely available public database meant as a resource for research on the immune response to SARS-CoV-2. The samples were drawn from the first 160 participants of the ongoing ImmuneRACE study and from 950 to 1,500 subjects provided by 6 global collaborators. Sample metadata almost always included a de-identified subject ID, COVID-19 status, age in years and sex. Where HLA class I and class II types were available, the types were taken from metadata supplied by the sample provider, not from assay-based typing.

General conclusions and limits of the study: Clinical and demographic metadata were provided uncurated, with the amount varying by source and participant.

The immunoSEQ Assay, a bias-controlled multiplex PCR, was used to amplify TCRbeta CDR3 regions from genomic DNA. The published analysis was carried out like this. Nucleated cell counts per sample were estimated from amplification of reference gene primers within the assay. Sequence reads were collapsed and filtered to measure the absolute abundance of every unique TCRbeta CDR3 rearrangement. Productive Simpson clonality was computed per sample as the square root of Simpson's diversity index over productive rearrangements. In its TCRdb copy, this immuneACCESS table keeps in-frame sequences only and misses some clones. Where compared with another copy, unresolved V genes explain less than half of these, and the others have no known cause. Clone size and V and J calls were adopted from that table, with D and trimming inferred from the DNA. Within this sample are hundreds of thousands of clones, with 80% to 90% of them counted one time only. The ten largest clones take up roughly 8% of the sample.

In Seattle, one collaborating source enrolled patients while the infection was active and tracked those patients longitudinally over the course of disease. Each collaborating institution followed its own protocols to collect whole blood in K2EDTA tubes. For TCRbeta analysis, collaborators shipped samples as frozen whole blood, isolated PBMCs, or DNA extracted from either of those sample types. This clone was recorded only once. What this receptor recognizes is not known. No much larger clone is present one base from it, and per-base qualities are unavailable. This receptor was obtained from a woman at least 80 years old with COVID-19, enrolled during active disease. The sequencing sample was made of peripheral blood.

CDR3 loop: CASSSTGTGEGYTF. In nucleotides, the sequence is TGCGCCAGCAGCTCAACCGGGACAGGAGAGGGCTACACCTTC. The sequence joins TRBV5-1 to TRBJ1-2; 8 bases in between match TRBD1. The germline V gene supplies CDR1 SGHRS and CDR2 YFSETQ. Clipping removes 3 bases from V and 8 bases from J, with 9 as the unmatched junction base count. CDR3 length: 14 amino acids, cysteine to phenylalanine. CDR3 DNA is the only sequence kept; it has 42 bases, read in frame from the first base.